This entry concerns a single T cell receptor beta chain. Only a few counts were recorded for this clonotype. This clone's antigen is unknown. No base quality values were provided; no much bigger clone lies one nucleotide off. The method was RT-PCR. Instrument on record: Illumina HiSeq 2500. The public reads were quality trimmed at Q25 with fastp and then assembled into clones with MiXCR by TCRdb, keeping productive beta chains. CDR3 protein sequences are deduplicated, and each keeps its most common genes and DNA. In all, the sample holds approximately 160,000 distinct CDR3 sequences, and 9.5% to 12% of those were seen once. Together, the top ten hold around 40% of the sample. These data are taken from a study of response to subunit inactivated influenza vaccine (dated 2018 in TCRdb). Turning to the overall study: Deep quantitative profiling of the T cell receptor repertoire was used in the study to follow responses to a trivalent subunit inactivated influenza vaccine.

What the authors observed across the whole study: According to the authors, only a limited number of new T cells may be recruited by each seasonal influenza vaccination.

The germline V gene specifies LGHNA as CDR1 and YSLEER as CDR2. The trim is 3 bases for V and 0 bases for J, with a gap of 12 bases between the germline ends. Inclusive of the bounding cysteine and phenylalanine, the CDR3 is 17 residues long. CDR3 DNA only is kept here, 51 bases in frame from base 1. The receptor's source is a man between 50 and 70 years old who received an inactivated influenza vaccine. Donor details come from another sample of the same person, matched by shared clones. The sequencing used CD8+ T cells sorted from PBMCs, collected 23 to 25 months after vaccination. Recombination linked TRBV4-3 to TRBJ1-6; no confident D gene assignment can be made. The DNA reads TGCGCCAGCAGCCAGGTGACAACTAGCTCCTATAATTCACCCCTCCACTTT. This sequence encodes CASSQVTTSSYNSPLHF.